This T cell receptor (beta chain) originates from a study of T cell repertoires in cytomegalovirus infection. Study as a whole: Both CMV infection and a matching HLA type were indicated by public TCR beta signatures.

V was cut by 8 bases and J by 1 base, with 12 bases left in between. CDR1 is SGHAT, CDR2 FQNNGV, per germline. This CDR3 region has 13 residues. TCRdb re-derived calls from the reads in MiXCR, one entry per CDR3 protein. The data contain about 190,000 distinct CDR3 sequences, roughly 27% of them singletons. This clonotype was observed at least ten times. Antigen: not known. General study points: It was HLA-C-restricted CMV-specific TCR beta clonotypes that dominated the response ex vivo.

The receptor comes from a human donor in good health (CMV status not recorded). Some clones in this sample may be carry-over from other donors' samples. The V and J genes are TRBV11-2 and TRBJ2-7, with D perhaps matching TRBD2 (6 bases). The sample comprised PBMCs. DNA for the CDR3: TGTGCCAGCGTGGAGGGGTTTTCCTACGAGCAGTACTTC. Its protein is CASVEGFSYEQYF.